The 11 T cell receptor beta chains in this list originate from one sample, sequenced in a study of blood T cell repertoires in COVID-19. The data were produced by immunoSEQ multiplex PCR, yet TCRdb's version contains in-frame clones alone and is incomplete. Among around 280,000 clones, nearly 90% were seen once, and the ten largest hold about 1.5%. Specimen: PBMCs or T cells enriched from blood (not recorded which). All receptors come from a woman aged 18 to 35 with acute COVID-19.

This rearrangement joins TRBV11-3 to TRBJ2-1; TRBD2 is a possible D gene (5 bases). This CDR3 comprises 13 residues. V shed 1 base and J shed 6 bases, with 7 bases lying between them. CDR1 is SGHNT, CDR2 YENEEA, per germline. DNA for the CDR3: TGTGCCAGCAGCTTAGGTCGGGGCAATGAGCAGTTCTTC. This codes for CASSLGRGNEQFF.

This sequence joins TRBV10-2 and TRBJ1-1; 7 bases fit TRBD1. Per germline, CDR1 WSHSY and CDR2 SAAADI. With 11 bases clipped from V and 0 bases from J, the junction kept 6 bases outside the gene matches. CDR3 length: 13 amino acids. The CDR3 reads CAVGGQLNTEAFF. In nucleotides, the CDR3 is TGCGCCGTCGGGGGACAGTTGAACACTGAAGCTTTCTTT.

This clone was seen a few times. The genes are TRBV7-8 and TRBJ1-2, with D tentatively TRBD1 (6 bases). V lost 5 bases and J 3 bases, leaving 16 bases between the germline ends. Germline loops: CDR1 SGHVS, CDR2 FQNEAQ. The CDR3 runs to 15 residues. The CDR3 region has the DNA TGTGCCAGCAGCGGGCTGGGGGCGGGGGACTATGGCTACACCTTC. It is translated as CASSGLGAGDYGYTF.

The CDR3 DNA sequence: TGTGCCAGTAGTCCTTGGACAGGGCCGAACACTGAAGCTTTCTTT. Translated: CASSPWTGPNTEAFF. This rearrangement joins TRBV19 to TRBJ1-1; the match to TRBD1 covers 8 bases. The CDR3 runs 15 residues. The V gene end was trimmed by 5 bases and the J gene end by 1 base; junction bases not matched to a gene: 6. Germline-derived CDR1 and CDR2 are LNHDA and SQIVND (reference sequence).

On this clone: The same CDR3 is also encoded by other DNA sequences in this sample. The chain recombines TRBV6-5 with TRBJ2-7, with 7 positions matching TRBD2. The CDR3 has 15 amino acids. CDR1 and CDR2 from the germline V gene are MNHEY and SVGAGI. The V gene end was trimmed by 2 bases and the J gene end by 0 bases; junction bases not matched to a gene: 4. CDR3 amino acids: CASSYGGVSSYEQYF. The CDR3 DNA reads as TGTGCCAGCAGTTACGGGGGGGTTAGCTCCTACGAGCAGTACTTC.

This rearrangement joins TRBV25-1 to TRBJ1-6; D is perhaps TRBD1 (6 bases). From germline, CDR1 is MGHDK and CDR2 SYGVNS. Between the trimmed V and J ends, which lost 1 base and 10 bases, there was a span of 14 bases. The CDR3 is 15 amino acids. CDR3 bases: TGTGCCAGCAGTGAATGGAACGGTGGGGGCTCACCCCTCCACTTT. It is translated as CASSEWNGGGSPLHF.

The chain employs TRBV2 and TRBJ1-1; D is possibly TRBD1 (5 bases). CDR1 and CDR2 from the germline V gene are SNHLY and FYNNEI. There are 13 residues in the CDR3. V was cut by 8 bases and J by 3 bases, with 13 bases left in between. CDR3 protein: CASWLQAYTEAFF. CDR3 nucleotides: TGTGCCAGCTGGTTACAGGCATACACTGAAGCTTTCTTT.

The chain carries TRBV7-2 and TRBJ1-1, with 8 bases lining up with TRBD1. The V and J ends lost 1 base and 4 bases, in that order; junction bases with no gene match: 5. Germline V lookup: CDR1 SGHTA, CDR2 FQGNSA. The CDR3 covers 15 residues. Written as DNA, the CDR3 is TGTGCCAGCAGCTTAGATTGGGGACAGGCCACTGAAGCTTTCTTT. Amino acids: CASSLDWGQATEAFF.

The J gene is TRBJ2-7, the V gene TRBV11-2, with D maybe TRBD2 (5 bases). The CDR3 is made up of 14 amino acids. CDR1 SGHAT and CDR2 FQNNGV come from the germline V gene. The V gene lost 6 bases and the J gene lost 2 bases, with 14 bases spanning the gap. The CDR3 is CASRPFAGTYEQYF. The CDR3 region has the DNA TGTGCCAGCAGACCTTTCGCCGGGACCTACGAGCAGTACTTC.

The V and J genes are TRBV15 and TRBJ2-1, with 9 positions matching TRBD2. This CDR3 has 18 residues. After removal of 2 bases from V and 0 bases from J, the junction contained 8 bases not matched to a gene. Looked up from germline, CDR1 is LNHNV and CDR2 is YYDKDF (reference sequence). CDR3 sequence: CATSRRGLALGSYNEQFF. CDR3 DNA sequence: TGTGCCACCAGCAGACGGGGACTAGCCTTAGGCTCCTACAATGAGCAGTTCTTC.

The V and J genes are TRBV21-1 and TRBJ2-3; the table's TRBD1 call for D was not verified on the DNA. TRBV21-1 is an annotated pseudogene. The length of the CDR3 is 17 residues. This CDR3 reads CASSKYLHPHRTDTQYF. The CDR3, as DNA: TGTGCCAGCAGCAAATACTTGCACCCCCACAGAACAGATACGCAGTATTTT.